Below are 16 T cell receptor beta chains sequenced from a single sample in a study of blood T cells in healthy people across ages. It was with a sample-barcoded 5' primer and a J-beta primer mix that a second PCR of roughly 7 to 12 cycles was run. TCRdb redid the calling of the 5' RACE reads with MiXCR, one entry per CDR3 protein. This sample yields fewer than 2,000,000 distinct CDR3 sequences, of which approximately 39% are seen a single time; under 30% belongs to the top ten. The sample was blood. All receptors come from a human donor in good health.

This chain joins TRBV29-1 and TRBJ2-1, with D possibly called TRBD1 or TRBD2 (6 bases each). The germline V gene encodes CDR1 SQVTM and CDR2 ANQGSEA. The ends were cut back, 3 bases at V and 10 bases at J, with 16 bases in the middle. This CDR3 has 13 amino acids. CDR3 DNA sequence: TGCAGCGTTGAGAGGGGGGCTCAATTCGAGCAGTTCTTC. Its translation: CSVERGAQFEQFF.

The sample holds a few counts of this clonotype. The chain recombines TRBV28 with TRBJ1-4; the D gene is possibly TRBD1 (5 bases). With 7 bases removed from V and 6 bases from J, the gap between germline ends came to 15 bases. Germline-derived CDR1 and CDR2 are MDHEN and SYDVKM. The CDR3 has 14 amino acids. The CDR3 loop reads CASNLRGGDEKLFF. Here the CDR3 DNA reads TGTGCCAGCAACCTTAGGGGAGGAGATGAAAAACTGTTTTTT.

The rearrangement links TRBV25-1 to TRBJ1-2; TRBD1 might be the D (5 bases). Germline assignment: CDR1 MGHDK and CDR2 SYGVNS. This CDR3 spans 15 amino acids. V lost 2 bases, J lost 8 bases, and 18 bases lay in between. The chain's CDR3 is CASSEGPRTRGGYTF. The CDR3 DNA follows: TGTGCCAGCAGTGAAGGACCGCGGACAAGGGGAGGCTACACCTTC.

The chain couples TRBV9 to TRBJ2-3; D remains unclear. Looked up from germline, CDR1 is SGDLS and CDR2 is YYNGEE. Trimming shortened V by 1 base and J by 1 base, and 7 bases separated the two germline ends. The CDR3 has 14 residues. CDR3 protein: CASSVRSCTDTQYF. CDR3 nucleotide sequence: TGTGCCAGCAGCGTACGAAGCTGCACAGATACGCAGTATTTT.

This clonotype was seen only once. The junction departs from the called germline gene at one end, perhaps through a read error. V gene TRBV28 combines with J gene TRBJ1-5; no firm D call. The CDR3 has 12 residues. Germline V gene sequence: CDR1 MDHEN, CDR2 SYDVKM. The CDR3 DNA reads as TGTGCCGGCAGTTTATTCGAACAGCCCCAGCATTTT. Residues: CAGSLFEQPQHF.

Notes on this clonotype: An end of the junction differs from the germline gene, which may be a read error. The chain joins TRBV5-6 to TRBJ2-7, with D perhaps matching TRBD2 (5 bases). The CDR3 length is 13 residues. CDR1 is SGHDT and CDR2 is YYEEEE in the germline V gene. The CDR3: CASSLIPGYERYF. In nucleotides, the CDR3 is TGTGCCAGCAGCTTGATTCCGGGGTACGAGCGGTACTTC.

The chain couples TRBV29-1 to TRBJ2-1, with D maybe TRBD2 (7 bases). Trimming stripped 2 bases from V and 0 bases from J, with 20 bases between. Looked up from germline, CDR1 is SQVTM and CDR2 is ANQGSEA. The CDR3 totals 18 residues. The CDR3 DNA is TGCAGCGTTGAATCCCGGGGGGCTCGGATAGGCTCCTACAATGAGCAGTTCTTC. As protein: CSVESRGARIGSYNEQFF.

A note on this clonotype: At one end the junction does not follow the germline gene, possibly because of a read error. The chain recombines TRBV5-1 with TRBJ2-5, with D perhaps TRBD1 (6 bases). Germline values: CDR1 SGHRS, CDR2 YFSETQ. CDR3 length: 16 amino acids. The CDR3 region is CASSEWRTDTREAQYF. The CDR3 DNA sequence: TGCGCCAGCAGCGAATGGAGGACAGACACAAGAGAGGCCCAGTACTTC.

J is TRBJ1-1 and V is TRBV7-3; D is perhaps TRBD1 (5 bases). This CDR3 is built from 18 residues. Per the germline V gene, CDR1 is SGHTA and CDR2 is FQGTGA. Trimming shortened V by 4 bases and J by 0 bases, and 21 bases separated the two germline ends. CDR3 in DNA: TGTGCCAGCAGCTCCAGCCCTCGGGACCGCAAGATGAACACTGAAGCTTTCTTT. Amino acid sequence: CASSSSPRDRKMNTEAFF.

The chain combines TRBV28 with TRBJ2-5; 7 positions match TRBD2. This CDR3 has 15 amino acids. The germline V gene encodes CDR1 MDHEN and CDR2 SYDVKM. Trimming cost V 3 bases and J 5 bases; bases outside gene matches: 9. CDR3 region: CASSFGGEETETQYF. The CDR3 DNA is TGTGCCAGCAGTTTTGGGGGGGAGGAGACGGAGACCCAGTACTTC. Filled out from reference TRBV28 and TRBJ2-5, the complete variable domain reads DVKVTQSSRYLVKRTGEKVFLECVQDMDHENMFWYRQDPGLGLRLIYFSYDVKMKEKGDIPEGYSVSREKKERFSLILESASTNQTSMYLCASSFGGEETETQYFGPGTRLLVL.

This clonotype was picked up many times. V is TRBV6-2 or TRBV6-3 and J is TRBJ2-1; D could derive from TRBD1 or TRBD2 (6 bases each). Trimming stripped 4 bases from V and 6 bases from J, with 10 bases between. Germline CDR1 reads MNHEY; CDR2 reads SVGEGT. The CDR3 is made up of 13 amino acids. The CDR3 bases are TGTGCCAGCAGTTTTAGGGGGGTCAATGAGCAGTTCTTC. It specifies CASSFRGVNEQFF.

This clonotype showed up just a few times. The chain uses TRBV20-1 and TRBJ1-6; 9 bases line up with TRBD1. CDR3 size: 17 residues. Trimming cost V 0 bases and J 7 bases; bases outside gene matches: 10. Germline loops: CDR1 DFQATT, CDR2 SNEGSKA (reference sequence). The CDR3 reads CSARDPGTGLSNSPLHF. The CDR3 DNA reads TGCAGTGCTAGAGATCCCGGGACAGGGTTGTCGAATTCACCCCTCCACTTT.

The chain links TRBV29-1 to TRBJ2-1, with 16 bases aligning to TRBD2. The CDR3 totals 16 residues. The germline gives CDR1 SQVTM, CDR2 ANQGSEA. With V trimmed by 6 bases and J by 9 bases, 11 bases remained unmatched. The CDR3 nucleotides read TGCAGCGTGCGTGACGGGACTAGCGGGGGGGAGGCTGAGCAGTTCTTC. Translating gives CSVRDGTSGGEAEQFF.

This clonotype was found once. The rearrangement joins TRBV28 to TRBJ2-7; 8 nucleotides line up with TRBD1. The tail of the sequence fits TRBJ2-5 better, so the J call may be wrong. Germline V gives CDR1 MDHEN, CDR2 SYDVKM. The CDR3 loop spans 14 amino acids. The CDR3 is CASSCGGQGETQYF. DNA for the CDR3: TGTGCCAGCAGTTGCGGAGGACAGGGAGAGACCCAGTACTTC.

CDR3 coding DNA: TGTGCCAGCAGTACCCAACTGGCTCAGCAGTTCTTC. Amino acid sequence: CASSTQLAQQFF. The J gene is TRBJ2-1, the V gene TRBV27; no clear D. Germline loops: CDR1 MNHEY, CDR2 SMNVEV (reference sequence). The CDR3 length is 12 residues. Trimming shortened V by 5 bases and J by 11 bases, and 13 bases separated the two germline ends.

The chain couples TRBV30 to TRBJ2-5; 8 nucleotides agree with TRBD1. The CDR3 sequence is 16 residues long. The germline V gene encodes CDR1 GTSNPN and CDR2 SVGIG (reference sequence). The V segment lost 2 bases and the J segment 2 bases; nucleotides outside the gene matches: 10. In nucleotides, the CDR3 is TGTGCCTGGAGTCCCTTGACAGGGGCCCAACAAGAGACCCAGTACTTC. Translated: CAWSPLTGAQQETQYF.